The 5 T cell receptor beta chains listed next were all sequenced from one sample in a study of blood T cell repertoires in COVID-19. This table comes from immunoSEQ multiplex PCR, and its TCRdb copy is limited to in-frame clones, with some not included. The table has about 170,000 clones, approximately 85% seen once. The sequencing input was peripheral blood. These receptors originate from a man aged 40-55 years who had recovered from COVID-19.

The V gene is TRBV18, the J gene TRBJ2-6, with a weak D call TRBD2 (5 bases). Germline CDR1 is KGHSH and CDR2 is LQKENI. The germline V and J ends were trimmed by 3 bases and 0 bases, with 18 bases remaining between them. CDR3 length equals 19 residues. CDR3 bases: TGTGCCAGCTCACCTTCTAGCTCGGACCGAAACTCTGGGGCCAACGTCCTGACTTTC. Its translation: CASSPSSSDRNSGANVLTF. Filled out from reference TRBV18 and TRBJ2-6, the complete variable domain reads NAGVMQNPRHLVRRRGQEARLRCSPMKGHSHVYWYRQLPEEGLKFMVYLQKENIIDESGMPKERFSAEFPKEGPSILRIQQVVRGDSAAYFCASSPSSSDRNSGANVLTFGAGSRLTVL.

The CDR3 coding sequence is TGTGCCAGCCAAACAGGGGGAGGAGGAGAGACCCAGTACTTC. It translates to CASQTGGGGETQYF. The V and J genes are TRBV28 and TRBJ2-5, with 8 bases identical to TRBD1. The CDR3 sequence is 14 residues long. With 8 bases clipped from V and 4 bases from J, the junction kept 9 bases outside the gene matches. Germline CDR1 MDHEN, CDR2 SYDVKM.

This clone was detected a few times. The genes are TRBV6-5 and TRBJ1-6; D gene ambiguous. The germline gives CDR1 MNHEY, CDR2 SVGAGI. V shed 4 bases and J shed 3 bases, with 7 bases lying between them. The CDR3 covers 14 residues. CDR3 residues: CASSSPIYNSPLHF. As DNA, the CDR3 is TGTGCCAGCAGTTCCCCCATCTATAATTCACCCCTCCACTTT.

The chain carries TRBV5-5 and TRBJ1-5; 7 bases match TRBD1. This CDR3 spans 13 amino acids. Germline CDR1 SGHKS, CDR2 YYEKEE (reference sequence). With 4 bases clipped from V and 3 bases from J, the junction kept 1 base outside the gene matches. The CDR3 DNA reads as TGTGCCAGCAGCGGGACAGTCAATCAGCCCCAGCATTTT. Translated: CASSGTVNQPQHF.

V is TRBV7-2 and J is TRBJ1-3; D uncertain. V shed 0 bases and J shed 0 bases, with 12 bases lying between them. The CDR3 sequence is 17 residues long. The germline gives CDR1 SGHTA, CDR2 FQGNSA. CDR3: CASSLAGQSSSGNTIYF. CDR3 bases: TGTGCCAGCAGCTTAGCGGGCCAGTCCTCCTCTGGAAACACCATATATTTT.